This TCR beta chain was recovered during a study of T cells in Graves' hyperthyroidism and ophthalmopathy. Study-level information: Sampling of peripheral blood happened at initial diagnosis, prior to any treatment.

This clonotype was detected many times. After removal of 10 bases from V and 4 bases from J, the junction contained 9 bases not matched to a gene. The CDR3 is 15 residues long. RNA transcripts gave rise to amplified TCR beta CDR3 regions. TCR CDR3 underwent first-round RT-PCR with the HTBI primer set. TCRdb processed the multiplex PCR reads anew with MiXCR; each CDR3 protein has one entry. This table holds hundreds of thousands of distinct CDR3 sequences, roughly 14% found once. The receptor's source is a woman aged 18-35 years with Graves' hyperthyroidism. The sequenced sample consisted of blood. The gene calls are TRBV12-3 or TRBV12-4 and TRBJ2-1, with 11 bases lining up with TRBD2. CDR3 in DNA: TGTGCCATCATGAACCGGACTAGCGGGTACAATGAGCAGTTCTTC. Encoded protein: CAIMNRTSGYNEQFF.